The 20 T cell receptor beta chains below were found in one sample sequenced in a study of blood T cell repertoires in COVID-19. This table comes from immunoSEQ multiplex PCR, and its TCRdb copy is limited to in-frame clones, with some not included. The sample contains about 83,000 clones, about 84% of which appear only once. The specimen was peripheral blood. The receptors were sampled from a man between 45 and 60 years old with active COVID-19.

This rearrangement joins TRBV4-3 to TRBJ1-6; D may be TRBD1 (6 bases). The V end was cut by 3 bases, the J end by 6 bases, with 12 bases between. Germline loops: CDR1 LGHNA, CDR2 YSLEER. The CDR3 runs 15 residues. The CDR3 bases are TGCGCCAGCAGCCAGTCGAACAGGGCTAATTCACCCCTCCACTTT. Its translation is CASSQSNRANSPLHF.

V usage is TRBV28 and J usage is TRBJ2-7; 9 nucleotides agree with TRBD1. CDR3 size: 15 residues. The V segment lost 5 bases and the J segment 3 bases; nucleotides outside the gene matches: 8. Germline V gene sequence: CDR1 MDHEN, CDR2 SYDVKM. CDR3 region: CASSGPGQGNYEQYF. CDR3 sequence (DNA): TGTGCCAGCAGTGGCCCGGGACAGGGAAACTACGAGCAGTACTTC.

The gene calls are TRBV14 and TRBJ1-4, with 8 bases identical to TRBD1. CDR1 and CDR2 (germline): SGHDN, FVKESK. With V trimmed by 5 bases and J by 6 bases, 5 bases remained unmatched. This CDR3 has 14 residues. The CDR3 sequence: CASSMTGVYEKLFF. In DNA form, the CDR3 reads TGTGCCAGCAGCATGACAGGGGTTTATGAAAAACTGTTTTTT.

This clone was found a few times. This chain joins TRBV3-1 (or the pseudogene TRBV3-2) and TRBJ1-1; perhaps TRBD1 as D (5 bases). V gave up 4 bases and J gave up 14 bases, with 20 bases separating them. Looked up from germline, CDR1 is LGHDT and CDR2 is YNNKEL (reference sequence). CDR3 length: 13 residues. Here the CDR3 DNA reads TGTGCCAGCAGCCCGGAGGGTACGGGGGGTGGCTTCTTT. Its translation: CASSPEGTGGGFF.

The chain employs TRBV6-5 and TRBJ1-1; perhaps TRBD1 as D (5 bases). Trimming removed 2 bases at V and 2 bases at J, with 9 bases between. The V gene's germline CDR1 is MNHEY and CDR2 SVGAGI. This CDR3 contains 14 residues. CDR3 coding DNA: TGTGCCAGCAGTTACCGGGGGTATAACACTGAAGCTTTCTTT. Its protein product is CASSYRGYNTEAFF.

V usage is TRBV3-1 (or the pseudogene TRBV3-2) and J usage is TRBJ1-5, with D uncertain. The length of the CDR3 is 13 residues. The ends were cut back, 0 bases at V and 5 bases at J, with 5 bases in the middle. Germline CDR1 LGHDT, CDR2 YNNKEL (reference sequence). CDR3 loop: CASSQESDQPQHF. Written as DNA, the CDR3 is TGTGCCAGCAGCCAAGAATCCGATCAGCCCCAGCATTTT.

The CDR3 DNA reads TGTGCCAGCAGTGCTCAAACTAGCGGGGGAGATACGCAGTATTTT. It yields the protein CASSAQTSGGDTQYF. This chain connects TRBV27 to TRBJ2-3; 11 bases match TRBD2. This CDR3 has 15 residues. V was clipped by 5 bases and J by 5 bases; unmatched bases: 6. Germline V lookup: CDR1 MNHEY, CDR2 SMNVEV (reference sequence).

This clone was seen once. The V gene is TRBV20-1, the J gene TRBJ1-2; TRBD1 matches at 9 bases. V shed 3 bases, J shed 7 bases, and the junction held 6 bases outside the gene matches. Germline-derived CDR1 and CDR2 are DFQATT and SNEGSKA (reference sequence). The CDR3 consists of 13 residues. Here the CDR3 DNA reads TGCAGTGCTAGTCAAGGGACAGGGTTTGGCTACACCTTC. Protein: CSASQGTGFGYTF.

The chain joins TRBV19 to TRBJ1-5; TRBD1 agrees at 9 bases. Germline values: CDR1 LNHDA, CDR2 SQIVND (reference sequence). CDR3 size: 15 residues. Unmatched junction bases numbered 8, after V lost 9 bases and J lost 2 bases. The CDR3 sequence: CASHMDRGGNQPQHF. The DNA for the CDR3 is TGTGCCAGCCATATGGACAGGGGAGGCAATCAGCCCCAGCATTTT.

The chain combines TRBV20-1 with TRBJ1-6; unclear D gene. The CDR3 loop spans 12 amino acids. The V end lost 3 bases, the J end lost 10 bases, and 10 bases lay between the germline ends. CDR1 is DFQATT and CDR2 is SNEGSKA in the germline V gene (reference sequence). This CDR3 is CSASSGNSPLHF. In DNA form, the CDR3 reads TGCAGTGCTAGTTCCGGGAACTCACCCCTCCACTTT.

The chain is built from TRBV27 and TRBJ2-5; a weak D match, TRBD1 (5 bases). V was trimmed by 9 bases and J by 6 bases, leaving 14 bases between them. The germline gives CDR1 MNHEY, CDR2 SMNVEV (reference sequence). This CDR3 has 12 amino acids. The CDR3 reads CASGSDIQTQYF. CDR3 nucleotide sequence: TGTGCCAGTGGCTCGGACATACAGACCCAGTACTTC.

The rearrangement joins TRBV2 to TRBJ1-5; TRBD1 aligns across 9 bases. Germline loops: CDR1 SNHLY, CDR2 FYNNEI. The J segment lost 5 bases and the V segment lost 3 bases, leaving 2 bases of the junction unmatched. The CDR3 contains 14 residues. The CDR3 nucleotides read TGTGCCAGCAGTGAGGACAGGGGCGATCAGCCCCAGCATTTT. This encodes CASSEDRGDQPQHF.

The chain links TRBV24-1 to TRBJ2-1, with TRBD1 matching 7 bases. V lost 1 base to trimming and J lost 9 bases; unmatched junction nucleotides: 5. Per germline, CDR1 KGHDR and CDR2 SFDVKD. This CDR3 region has 14 residues. The CDR3 spells CATSDFQGVFEQFF. The CDR3 coding sequence is TGTGCCACCAGTGATTTTCAGGGGGTGTTTGAGCAGTTCTTC.

The chain carries TRBV28 and TRBJ2-7, with 14 positions matching TRBD2. CDR1 and CDR2 from the germline V gene are MDHEN and SYDVKM. The CDR3 is made up of 18 amino acids. V lost 3 bases, J lost 3 bases, and 10 bases stayed unmatched. The CDR3 nucleotides are TGTGCCAGCAGTTTTCGACTAGCGGGAGGGCGGGCGAACTACGAGCAGTACTTC. It specifies CASSFRLAGGRANYEQYF. The full variable domain, in which reference TRBV28 and TRBJ2-7 provide the parts outside the CDR3, is DVKVTQSSRYLVKRTGEKVFLECVQDMDHENMFWYRQDPGLGLRLIYFSYDVKMKEKGDIPEGYSVSREKKERFSLILESASTNQTSMYLCASSFRLAGGRANYEQYFGPGTRLTVT.

This chain joins TRBV18 and TRBJ1-1; TRBD1 matches 10 bases. Losses at the gene ends were 3 bases for V and 5 bases for J; bases not matched to a gene: 3. The V gene's germline CDR1 is KGHSH and CDR2 LQKENI. The CDR3 totals 14 residues. CDR3 amino acids: CASSPDRGRTEAFF. The CDR3 region has the DNA TGTGCCAGCTCACCCGACAGGGGGCGAACTGAAGCTTTCTTT.

This sequence joins TRBV19 and TRBJ2-6; TRBD1 agrees at 9 bases. The trim removed 8 bases at V and 0 bases at J, leaving 17 bases unmatched. The CDR3 length is 20 residues. The V gene's germline CDR1 is LNHDA and CDR2 SQIVND (reference sequence). The CDR3 DNA reads as TGTGCCAGTCTTACGCACTCTCGGGACAGGGATGTCTCTGGGGCCAACGTCCTGACTTTC. It codes for CASLTHSRDRDVSGANVLTF.

The V call is TRBV28, the J call TRBJ1-1; possibly TRBD1 for D (6 bases). V was cut by 8 bases and J by 4 bases, with 11 bases left in between. The germline V gene has CDR1 MDHEN and CDR2 SYDVKM. The CDR3 loop spans 12 amino acids. The CDR3 sequence is CASCDRPTEAFF. The CDR3, as DNA: TGTGCCAGCTGCGACAGGCCCACTGAAGCTTTCTTT.

This clone showed up just a few times. The chain carries TRBV5-5 and TRBJ2-3; possible D gene TRBD2, 6 bases. The CDR3 is made up of 13 amino acids. Trimming took 0 bases from V and 6 from J, leaving 8 bases between them. Germline V CDR1 and CDR2: SGHKS, YYEKEE (reference sequence). CDR3 DNA sequence: TGTGCCAGCAGCTTGGACCGGGGGGATACGCAGTATTTT. This translates into CASSLDRGDTQYF.

V gene TRBV19 combines with J gene TRBJ1-1; maybe TRBD1 (5 bases). The V and J ends lost 3 bases and 3 bases respectively, with 14 bases between them. The CDR3 runs to 15 residues. Germline V lookup: CDR1 LNHDA, CDR2 SQIVND (reference sequence). Here the CDR3 reads CASSIPGGLDTEAFF. DNA of the CDR3: TGTGCCAGTAGTATCCCGGGGGGTTTGGACACTGAAGCTTTCTTT.

The CDR3 here is CASSPRDRAPYEQYF. CDR3 sequence (DNA): TGTGCCAGCAGCCCCCGGGACAGGGCGCCCTACGAGCAGTACTTC. This rearrangement joins TRBV3-1 (or the pseudogene TRBV3-2) to TRBJ2-7; 9 positions match TRBD1. The CDR3 contains 15 residues. In germline, CDR1 is LGHDT, CDR2 YNNKEL (reference sequence). V lost 4 bases, J lost 2 bases, and 6 bases stayed unmatched.